The source of this T cell receptor (beta chain) is a study of T-cell reconstitution after alpha-beta-depleted transplantation in children. This CDR3 comprises 14 residues. In germline, CDR1 is MDHEN, CDR2 SYDVKM. Germline trimming cut 9 bases from V and 3 bases from J; bases unmatched to any gene: 6. In this sample, this clonotype turned up many times. TCRbeta library preparation incorporated unique molecular identifiers. TCRdb reprocessed the PCR reads via MiXCR and lists one record per CDR3 protein. The data contain some 240,000 distinct CDR3 sequences, 12% of them singletons. V is TRBV28 and J is TRBJ2-2; TRBD2 matches 8 bases. The sample in question was PBMCs from the stem cell graft donor, obtained from the stem cell graft. The receptor's source is a human donor who donated a stem cell graft to a child with acute lymphoblastic leukemia. DNA of the CDR3: TGTGCCAGTTTTAGCGGGGTCTACACCGGGGAGCTGTTTTTT. It translates to CASFSGVYTGELFF.